Below are 16 T cell receptor beta chains sequenced from a single sample in a study of CD8 T cells in ankylosing spondylitis. MiXCR was run by TCRdb on the 5' RACE reads, yielding one entry per CDR3 protein. The sample includes hundreds of thousands of distinct CDR3 sequences, roughly 26% seen only once; the top ten take around 6.3%. Sequenced material: blood, either unsorted or a sorted T cell fraction (not recorded which). Receptors originate from a male donor with ankylosing spondylitis or in good health (not recorded which).

This chain links TRBV5-1 with TRBJ2-1; either TRBD1 or TRBD2 may fit D (5 bases each). This CDR3 comprises 14 residues. The germline gives CDR1 SGHRS, CDR2 YFSETQ. Deletions cut 1 base from V and 7 bases from J, with 12 bases between. This CDR3 is CASSLNGAWNEQFF. The CDR3 DNA reads TGCGCCAGCAGCTTGAACGGGGCGTGGAATGAGCAGTTCTTC.

This clonotype has ten or more counts. The chain recombines TRBV20-1 with TRBJ2-3; D is possibly TRBD1 (6 bases). CDR1 is DFQATT and CDR2 is SNEGSKA in the germline V gene (reference sequence). This CDR3 has 14 amino acids. The ends were cut back, 2 bases at V and 1 base at J, with 10 bases in the middle. CDR3 in DNA: TGCAGTGCTAGACAGGGGCAGGGCACAGATACGCAGTATTTT. It specifies CSARQGQGTDTQYF.

This clonotype was picked up many times. V gene TRBV29-1 combines with J gene TRBJ2-5; D not certain. V was cut by 8 bases and J by 0 bases, with 10 bases left in between. The CDR3 has 12 residues. Germline CDR1 reads SQVTM; CDR2 reads ANQGSEA. The CDR3 nucleotides are TGCAGCATGAAGGGATACCAAGAGACCCAGTACTTC. It translates to CSMKGYQETQYF.

This clonotype occurred many times. The V and J genes are TRBV20-1 and TRBJ2-1, with a tentative D call TRBD2 (6 bases). CDR1 is DFQATT and CDR2 is SNEGSKA in the germline V gene (reference sequence). The CDR3 loop spans 14 amino acids. V lost 4 bases, J lost 8 bases, and 18 bases lay in between. The CDR3 region is CSATLSARDYEQFF. In nucleotides, the CDR3 is TGCAGTGCTACCCTCTCGGCCAGGGACTATGAGCAGTTCTTC.

This clonotype was picked up many times. The chain is built from TRBV15 and TRBJ1-5, with 7 bases lining up with TRBD1. The CDR3 contains 14 residues. Germline V lookup: CDR1 LNHNV, CDR2 YYDKDF (reference sequence). V was clipped by 2 bases and J by 6 bases; unmatched bases: 4. The CDR3 sequence: CATSRPTGVQPQHF. CDR3 DNA: TGTGCCACCAGCAGACCCACAGGGGTTCAGCCCCAGCATTTT.

This clonotype has ten or more counts. CDR3 DNA sequence: TGCGCCAGCAGCCAAAACTCGGTAAGGGAGCAGTTCTTC. This translates into CASSQNSVREQFF. The chain recombines TRBV4-1 with TRBJ2-1, with no clear D. V lost 2 bases, J lost 10 bases, and 12 bases lay in between. The germline V gene has CDR1 MGHRA and CDR2 YSYEKL. The CDR3 covers 13 residues.

The rearrangement joins TRBV5-1 to TRBJ1-6; no clear D gene. The V end lost 4 bases, the J end lost 7 bases, and 18 bases lay between the germline ends. The CDR3 covers 16 residues. Looked up from germline, CDR1 is SGHRS and CDR2 is YFSETQ. This chain's CDR3 is CASSHLQEGGNSPLHF. In DNA, the CDR3 is TGCGCCAGCAGCCACCTTCAGGAGGGCGGCAATTCACCCCTCCACTTT.

The sample holds many counts of this clonotype. The genes are TRBV28 and TRBJ1-5; D unclear. V gave up 7 bases and J gave up 0 bases, with 7 bases separating them. The CDR3 spans 13 residues. The germline gives CDR1 MDHEN, CDR2 SYDVKM. This chain's CDR3 is CASKVPSNQPQHF. CDR3 nucleotides: TGTGCCAGCAAGGTCCCTAGCAATCAGCCCCAGCATTTT. The whole variable domain, filled in from reference TRBV28 and TRBJ1-5, reads DVKVTQSSRYLVKRTGEKVFLECVQDMDHENMFWYRQDPGLGLRLIYFSYDVKMKEKGDIPEGYSVSREKKERFSLILESASTNQTSMYLCASKVPSNQPQHFGDGTRLSIL.

V gene TRBV6-5 combines with J gene TRBJ2-7; possibly TRBD2 for D (5 bases). The CDR3 runs to 14 residues. Germline assignment: CDR1 MNHEY and CDR2 SVGAGI. Deletions cut 2 bases from V and 5 bases from J, with 13 bases between. DNA of the CDR3: TGTGCCAGCAGTTACGGTGGAGGTAACCACGAGCAGTACTTC. It is translated as CASSYGGGNHEQYF.

This clonotype came up many times. This chain links TRBV7-3 with TRBJ2-5; D might be TRBD2 (6 bases). This CDR3 region has 18 residues. Germline V gene data show CDR1 as SGHTA and CDR2 as FQGTGA. Trimming removed 5 bases from V and 5 bases from J, with 27 bases in between. The CDR3 loop is CASSQKPWGGGREETQYF. In DNA, the CDR3 is TGTGCCAGCAGCCAGAAGCCCTGGGGTGGGGGACGGGAGGAGACCCAGTACTTC.

This clonotype has ten or more counts. This chain uses TRBV5-1 with TRBJ2-5, with D perhaps being TRBD1 or TRBD2 (5 bases each). This CDR3 contains 14 residues. Per the germline V gene, CDR1 is SGHRS and CDR2 is YFSETQ. Deletions cut 4 bases from V and 2 bases from J, with 12 bases between. The CDR3 DNA sequence: TGCGCCAGCAGCCCCGGGACGGATCAAGAGACCCAGTACTTC. Protein sequence: CASSPGTDQETQYF.

This chain uses TRBV5-1 with TRBJ1-2; D unresolved. Germline V gene data show CDR1 as SGHRS and CDR2 as YFSETQ. The CDR3 is 15 amino acids. Trimming pared 1 base from V and 4 bases from J, leaving 14 bases between. The CDR3 spells CASSLLPGSGYGYTF. The CDR3, as DNA: TGCGCCAGCAGCTTGCTCCCCGGGTCAGGCTATGGCTACACCTTC.

This clonotype has only a few counts. The CDR3 DNA sequence: TGTGCCAGCAGCCCGGGACTAGCGGGGTACGAGGATACGCAGTATTTT. This sequence encodes CASSPGLAGYEDTQYF. The chain joins TRBV4-2 to TRBJ2-3; 13 bases line up with TRBD2. The CDR3 totals 16 residues. Trimming at V came to 4 bases and at J to 6 bases, leaving 7 bases not matched to a gene. Germline CDR1 LGHNA, CDR2 YNFKEQ.

This clonotype has at least ten counts. The chain uses TRBV3-1 and TRBJ2-1; D gene uncertain. The germline V and J ends were trimmed by 4 bases and 5 bases, with 9 bases remaining between them. Per germline, CDR1 LGHDT and CDR2 YNNKEL (reference sequence). This CDR3 region has 13 residues. CDR3 DNA: TGTGCCAGCAGCCTACTTTCCCACAATGAGCAGTTCTTC. Protein: CASSLLSHNEQFF.

The rearrangement uses TRBV20-1 and TRBJ1-2; a possible D gene is TRBD1 (5 bases). The CDR3 sequence is 12 residues long. Deletions cut 4 bases from V and 5 bases from J, with 11 bases between. CDR1 and CDR2 (germline): DFQATT, SNEGSKA (reference sequence). The CDR3 bases are TGCAGTGCTACGGGGACGTCGTATGGCTACACCTTC. This codes for CSATGTSYGYTF.

This clonotype was counted only a few times. The V and J genes are TRBV12-3 or TRBV12-4 and TRBJ1-1, with D perhaps matching TRBD1 (5 bases). V shed 3 bases and J shed 1 base, with 12 bases lying between them. This CDR3 contains 15 residues. The CDR3 DNA is TGTGCCAGCAGTTTTGGGAGACAGCAGAACACTGAAGCTTTCTTT. This sequence encodes CASSFGRQQNTEAFF.